Listed below are T cell receptor beta chains from one sample, sequenced in a study of cytomegalovirus exposure and HLA in healthy donors. The repertoire was sequenced with immunoSEQ multiplex PCR; TCRdb's copy has only in-frame clones and lacks some. The sample includes 95,000 to 100,000 clones, about 78% seen only once; the top ten take roughly 3%. Sequencing used PBMCs. The receptors were sampled from a middle-aged man in good health and CMV-seronegative. Each CDR3 is given without its conserved first and last residue. Fields, in order: V gene, J gene, CDR3 protein.

TRBV30,TRBJ1-5,AWRGQDNQPQH
TRBV5-1,TRBJ2-5,ASSLQGQGQETQY
TRBV18,TRBJ1-1,ASSPGSGTEAF
TRBV19,TRBJ1-6,ASSKLDADNSPLH
TRBV4-2,TRBJ2-7,ASSQEGQGAYEQY
TRBV6-5,TRBJ2-3,ASRLAGGQADTQY
TRBV6-1,TRBJ1-5,ASIAGGNQPQH
TRBV11-2,TRBJ1-6,ASSSKDRADNSPLH
TRBV30,TRBJ2-3,AWNRDSTDTQY
TRBV2,TRBJ2-7,ASTEGTGSYEQY
TRBV13,TRBJ2-5,ASSLRLAGVGQETQY